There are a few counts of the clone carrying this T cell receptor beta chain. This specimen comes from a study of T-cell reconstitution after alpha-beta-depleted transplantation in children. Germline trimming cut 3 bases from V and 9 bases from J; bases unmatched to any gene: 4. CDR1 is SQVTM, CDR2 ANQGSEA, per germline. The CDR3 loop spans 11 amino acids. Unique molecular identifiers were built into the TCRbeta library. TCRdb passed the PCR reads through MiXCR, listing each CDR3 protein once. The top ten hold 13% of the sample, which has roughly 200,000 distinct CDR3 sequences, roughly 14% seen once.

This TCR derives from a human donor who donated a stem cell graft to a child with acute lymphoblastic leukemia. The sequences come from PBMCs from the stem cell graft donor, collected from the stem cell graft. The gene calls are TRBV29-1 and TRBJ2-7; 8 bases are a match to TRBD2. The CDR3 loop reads CSVDAGGGQYF. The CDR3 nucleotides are TGCAGCGTTGATGCGGGGGGAGGGCAGTACTTC.